This T cell receptor (beta chain) was documented in a study of T cell changes during pregnancy in multiple sclerosis. Produced via immunoSEQ multiplex PCR; TCRdb's table is partial and in-frame only. The sample has roughly 100,000 clones, roughly 90% seen once; the top ten hold roughly 1.5%. V dropped 5 bases and J dropped 7; count of bases not matched to a gene: 10. CDR1 and CDR2 (germline): LNHDA, SQIVND (reference sequence). The CDR3 is 15 amino acids. V usage is TRBV19 and J usage is TRBJ2-1; the match to TRBD2 covers 8 bases. The sequences come from peripheral blood, collected after pregnancy. This clonotype originated in a female donor with multiple sclerosis, enrolled in a pregnancy study. The CDR3 DNA follows: TGTGCCAGTAGTCCCCCGGGAGGGAGTAGGAATGAGCAGTTCTTC. Amino acids: CASSPPGGSRNEQFF.